This record concerns one T cell receptor beta chain sequence. Antigen specificity is unknown. The source of the sample is a study of shared clonotypes between healthy human individuals. Across the study: Researchers assigned three CD4 naive, three CD4 memory, two CD8 naive and one CD8 memory plate to each donor. Findings and caveats of the study: Non-shared clonotypes had lower generation probabilities than those shared by all four donors. When naive CD4 clonotypes were compared across a few donors, approximately 4.9% were shared. What naive subsets generally showed was a larger estimated richness than memory subsets showed.

The ends were cut back, 7 bases at V and 5 bases at J, with 12 bases in the middle. This CDR3 region has 11 residues. Germline V gene sequence: CDR1 DFQATT, CDR2 SNEGSKA (reference sequence). This table comes from immunoSEQ multiplex PCR, and its TCRdb copy is limited to in-frame clones, with some not included. The sample yields about 380,000 clones, about 97% seen once. This receptor was identified in a man aged 30 to 39 in good health. The specimen sequenced was memory CD8+ T cells sorted from blood. The sample's subset: CD45RO+ cells pooled with CCR7-negative TemRA cells. This rearrangement joins TRBV20-1 to TRBJ2-7, with D hard to call. The CDR3 sequence: CSGPFRHEQYF. CDR3 sequence (DNA): TGCAGTGGCCCGTTTCGCCACGAGCAGTACTTC.